A single sample gave rise to the 7 T cell receptor beta chains below, sequenced in a study of T cell clonality in common variable immunodeficiency. Sequencing used immunoSEQ multiplex PCR; TCRdb keeps in-frame clones, though not all of them. Altogether around 50,000 clones were found in the sample, and no singletons occur. Sequenced: peripheral blood mononuclear cells. The receptors were sampled from a person between 18 and 75 years old in good health.

This clone appeared many times. Read sequence stops 3 residues before the CDR3 end, and the germline J gene provides the missing end. The V and J genes are TRBV20-1 and TRBJ1-6, with 7 bases lining up with TRBD1. From germline, CDR1 is DFQATT and CDR2 SNEGSKA (reference sequence). CDR3 length: 14 residues. Unmatched junction bases numbered 4, after V lost 1 base and J lost 7 bases. The covered CDR3 bases are TGCAGTGCTAGAGTACGGGACAGAAATTCACCC. As protein: CSARVRDRNSP. The complete CDR3 reads CSARVRDRNSPLHF.

This clone has a count of ten or more. The read terminates 3 residues ahead of where the CDR3 ends, so the germline J gene completes it. The rearrangement joins TRBV19 to TRBJ2-2; weak D call: TRBD1 (5 bases). The CDR3 length is 15 residues. Between the trimmed V and J ends, which lost 7 bases and 0 bases, there was a span of 12 bases. Germline CDR1 is LNHDA and CDR2 is SQIVND (reference sequence). CDR3 amino acids: CASTQGSANTGELFF. The sequenced part of the CDR3 DNA is TGTGCCAGTACCCAGGGCAGCGCGAACACCGGGGAG.

The sample holds many counts of this clone. The CDR3: CSAGDSRRTGELFF. The CDR3 DNA, read in part, is TGCAGTGCTGGGGACAGCAGGAGGACCGGGGAG. The rearrangement links TRBV20-1 to TRBJ2-2; TRBD1 agrees at 7 bases. The DNA ends 3 residues before the CDR3 does, and the rest of the CDR3 is filled in from the germline J gene. CDR3 length: 14 residues. Germline V CDR1 and CDR2: DFQATT, SNEGSKA (reference sequence). Losses at the gene ends were 5 bases for V and 5 bases for J; bases not matched to a gene: 8.

At least ten counts were recorded for this clone. The read gets to within 3 residues of the CDR3 end, and the germline J gene fills in the rest. The chain combines TRBV5-1 with TRBJ2-7; 9 positions agree with TRBD1. This CDR3 spans 14 amino acids. CDR1 is SGHRS, CDR2 YFSETQ, per germline. The V gene end was trimmed by 2 bases and the J gene end by 5 bases; junction bases not matched to a gene: 5. CDR3 DNA (partial): TGCGCCAGCAGCTTACAGGGGGCGCCTGACGAG. It yields the protein CASSLQGAPDE. Given in full, the CDR3 is CASSLQGAPDEQYF.

This clone occurred many times. Sequencing ends 3 residues short of the CDR3 end; the germline J gene provides the rest. This chain uses TRBV12-3 or TRBV12-4 with TRBJ1-2; 8 bases are shared with TRBD1. The junction had 9 bases not matched to a gene; V was cut back by 6 bases and J by 0 bases. The CDR3 loop spans 16 amino acids. CDR3 region: CASRKTGGVSNYGYTF. The DNA read from the CDR3 is TGTGCCAGCAGAAAAACAGGGGGAGTTTCTAACTATGGC.

This clone appeared many times. From the germline J gene comes the end of the CDR3, since the read stops 3 residues before it. The V and J genes are TRBV28 and TRBJ1-1; a possible D gene is TRBD1 (6 bases). There are 15 residues in the CDR3. V dropped 2 bases and J dropped 1 base, with 11 bases sitting between them. The germline V gene encodes CDR1 MDHEN and CDR2 SYDVKM. Incomplete CDR3 DNA: TGTGCCAGCAGTTTAGCCGGACAGACGAACACTGAA. It translates to CASSLAGQTNTE. The entire CDR3 sequence reads CASSLAGQTNTEAFF.

This clone came up many times. The part of the CDR3 DNA that was read is TGTGCCAGCAGTTTTGCGGGACAGGGTAGCGAG. This sequence encodes CASSFAGQGSE. The CDR3, in full, reads CASSFAGQGSEQYF. The rearrangement uses TRBV28 and TRBJ2-7; 9 bases are a match to TRBD1. The CDR3 end is not reached by the read, which stops 3 residues before it; the germline J gene fills it in. CDR1 and CDR2 from the germline V gene are MDHEN and SYDVKM. V lost 3 bases to trimming and J lost 6 bases; unmatched junction nucleotides: 6. The CDR3 is made up of 14 amino acids.